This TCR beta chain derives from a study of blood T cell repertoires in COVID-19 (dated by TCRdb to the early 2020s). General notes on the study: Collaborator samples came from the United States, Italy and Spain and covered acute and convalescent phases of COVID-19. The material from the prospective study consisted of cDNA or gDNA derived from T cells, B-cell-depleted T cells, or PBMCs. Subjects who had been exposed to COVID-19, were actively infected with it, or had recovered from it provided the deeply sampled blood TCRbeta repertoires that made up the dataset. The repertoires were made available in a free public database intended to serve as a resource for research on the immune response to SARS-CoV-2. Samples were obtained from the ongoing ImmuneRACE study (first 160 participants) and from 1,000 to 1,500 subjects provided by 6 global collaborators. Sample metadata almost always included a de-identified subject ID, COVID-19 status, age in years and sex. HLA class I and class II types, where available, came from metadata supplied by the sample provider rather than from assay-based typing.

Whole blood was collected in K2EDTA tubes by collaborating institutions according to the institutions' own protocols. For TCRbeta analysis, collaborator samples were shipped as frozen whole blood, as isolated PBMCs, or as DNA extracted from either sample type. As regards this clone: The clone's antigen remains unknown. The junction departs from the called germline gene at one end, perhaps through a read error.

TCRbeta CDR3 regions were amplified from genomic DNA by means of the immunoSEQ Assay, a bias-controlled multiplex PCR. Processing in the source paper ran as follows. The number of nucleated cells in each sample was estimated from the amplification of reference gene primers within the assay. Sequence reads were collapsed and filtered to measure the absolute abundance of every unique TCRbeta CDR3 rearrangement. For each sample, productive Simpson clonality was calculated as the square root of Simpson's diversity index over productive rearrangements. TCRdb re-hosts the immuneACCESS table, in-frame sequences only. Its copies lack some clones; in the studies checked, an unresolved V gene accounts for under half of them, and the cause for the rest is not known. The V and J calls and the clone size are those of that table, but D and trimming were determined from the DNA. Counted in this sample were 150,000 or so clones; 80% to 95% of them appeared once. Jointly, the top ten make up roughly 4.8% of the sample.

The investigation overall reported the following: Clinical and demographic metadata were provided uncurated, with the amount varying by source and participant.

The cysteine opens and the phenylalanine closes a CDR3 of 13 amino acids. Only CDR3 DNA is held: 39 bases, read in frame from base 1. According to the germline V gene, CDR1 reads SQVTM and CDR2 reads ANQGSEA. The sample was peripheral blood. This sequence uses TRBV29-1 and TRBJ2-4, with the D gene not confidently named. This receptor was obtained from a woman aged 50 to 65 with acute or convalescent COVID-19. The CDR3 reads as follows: CSVEDLGGQALVF. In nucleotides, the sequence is TGCAGCGTTGAAGATCTTGGTGGGCAGGCCTTAGTTTTC.